This TCR beta chain is drawn from a study of T cell changes during pregnancy in multiple sclerosis. The CDR3 runs to 13 residues. Germline V gives CDR1 SNHLY, CDR2 FYNNEI. The V segment lost 7 bases and the J segment 4 bases; nucleotides outside the gene matches: 6. The method was immunoSEQ multiplex PCR; TCRdb's version includes in-frame clones alone and lacks a portion of them. The table includes approximately 50,000 clones, just over 90% detected once. Sequencing used peripheral blood, obtained in the second trimester of pregnancy. This TCR derives from a female donor with multiple sclerosis, enrolled in a pregnancy study. The chain couples TRBV2 to TRBJ1-1; TRBD1 matches at 7 bases. CDR3 sequence (DNA): TGTGCCAGCACACTACAGGGGACCACTGAAGCTTTCTTT. Its translation: CASTLQGTTEAFF.